The T cell receptor (beta chain) under discussion was sequenced for a study of T cells after posttransplantation cyclophosphamide. The assay was immunoSEQ multiplex PCR, and TCRdb's table has in-frame clones only and misses some. The sample presents 20,000 to 25,000 clones, none singletons. In this sample, this clone turned up many times. The CDR3 has 17 residues. Germline V gene data show CDR1 as MDHEN and CDR2 as SYDVKM. The V and J ends lost 6 bases and 7 bases, in that order; junction bases with no gene match: 15. Sequencing was done on a sample of PBMCs. This sequence originates from a woman aged 60-75 years in good health, CMV-negative, and a related stem cell transplant donor. This sequence joins TRBV28 and TRBJ1-5; 10 bases are a match to TRBD1. This CDR3 reads CASSPSSGQGGNQPQHF. CDR3 sequence (DNA): TGTGCCAGCAGCCCTAGTTCAGGACAGGGGGGGAACCAGCCCCAGCATTTT.